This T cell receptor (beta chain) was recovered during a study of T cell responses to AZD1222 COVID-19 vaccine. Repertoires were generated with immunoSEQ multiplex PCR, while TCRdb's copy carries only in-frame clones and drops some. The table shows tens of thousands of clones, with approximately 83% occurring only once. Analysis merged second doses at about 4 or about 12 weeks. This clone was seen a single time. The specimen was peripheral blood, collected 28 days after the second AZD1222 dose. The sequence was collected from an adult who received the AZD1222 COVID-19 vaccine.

The CDR3 protein is CATESAWNTGELFF. CDR3 nucleotide sequence: TGTGCCACCGAGTCGGCCTGGAACACCGGGGAGCTGTTTTTT. The chain couples TRBV24-1 to TRBJ2-2; the D is unclear. Trimming took off 9 bases at V and 1 base at J, with 11 bases between the two ends. The CDR3 sequence is 14 residues long. Germline loops: CDR1 KGHDR, CDR2 SFDVKD.